The rows below give T cell receptor beta chains drawn from one sample of a study of metastatic and nonmetastatic thyroid tumors. From the PCR reads, TCRdb re-called clones with MiXCR. Of 75,000 to 100,000 clones listed, about 13% are singletons. Sequenced input: blood. The receptor set was obtained from a female donor with papillary thyroid cancer or a benign thyroid nodule (not recorded which). Some clones in this sample may be carry-over from other donors' samples. Both conserved end residues are part of each CDR3. The D gene is left open where the match is weak. Clone size is stated in some rows and not others, as once, few, many or a class when expanded.

V	D	size	J	CDR3	DNA
TRBV11-3	.	many	TRBJ2-1	CASSPSAEQKQFF	TGTGCCAGCAGCCCCTCTGCAGAGCAAAAGCAGTTCTTC
TRBV7-9	TRBD2	many	TRBJ2-1	CASSLGGLAGQYNEQFF	TGTGCCAGCAGCTTAGGAGGACTAGCGGGACAGTACAATGAGCAGTTCTTC
TRBV19	.	many	TRBJ2-3	CASNRPGDTQYF	TGTGCCAGTAATAGACCGGGGGATACGCAGTATTTT
TRBV2	TRBD2	many	TRBJ2-7	CASSVRSGRVPYEQYF	TGTGCCAGCAGTGTGCGTAGCGGGAGGGTACCCTACGAGCAGTACTTC
TRBV5-6	.	many	TRBJ2-5	CASSLTTSPTGETQYF	TGTGCCAGCAGCTTGACGACTAGTCCGACGGGGGAGACCCAGTACTTC
TRBV24-1	TRBD2	many	TRBJ2-5	CATSRSGGQETQYF	TGTGCCACCAGCAGGTCGGGAGGTCAAGAGACCCAGTACTTC
TRBV7-3	TRBD1	once	TRBJ1-1	CASSVQGGSTEAFF	TGTGCCAGCAGCGTACAGGGGGGGAGCACTGAAGCTTTCTTT
TRBV5-1	.	many	TRBJ2-5	CASSLARGRETQYF	TGCGCCAGCAGCTTGGCTCGGGGGCGGGAGACCCAGTACTTC
TRBV20-1	.	many	TRBJ1-4	CSARDHRTLPRGNSEKLFF	TGCAGTGCTAGAGATCACAGGACACTCCCTAGGGGGAATTCTGAAAAACTGTTTTTT
TRBV15	.	many	TRBJ2-1	CATSRDVSSYNEQFF	TGTGCCACCAGCAGAGATGTAAGCTCCTACAATGAGCAGTTCTTC
TRBV20-1	TRBD1	.	TRBJ2-7	CSARDFRTGGYEQYF	TGCAGTGCTAGAGATTTTCGGACAGGGGGCTACGAGCAGTACTTC
TRBV7-9	TRBD1	many	TRBJ1-1	CASSQTGAPYEAFF	TGTGCCAGCAGCCAAACAGGGGCCCCCTACGAAGCTTTCTTT
TRBV11-2	.	many	TRBJ1-5	CASSLGLDRGEPQHF	TGTGCCAGCAGCTTAGGGCTGGACAGAGGTGAGCCCCAGCATTTT
TRBV7-2	.	few	TRBJ2-5	CASSQGGGTQYF	TGTGCCAGCAGCCAGGGGGGGGGGACCCAGTACTTC
TRBV2	TRBD1	many	TRBJ1-2	CASRGGTGRGYTF	TGTGCCAGCAGGGGGGGGACAGGTCGTGGCTACACCTTC
TRBV7-9	.	many	TRBJ1-3	CASSSRYSGNTIYF	TGTGCCAGCTCATCCCGCTACTCTGGAAACACCATATATTTT
TRBV4-1	.	many	TRBJ1-2	CASSPVLQRGKNGYTF	TGCGCCAGCAGCCCCGTTCTACAGAGGGGGAAGAATGGCTACACCTTC
TRBV11-3	.	few	TRBJ2-3	CASPEGRLTDTQYF	TGTGCGTCCCCGGAAGGGAGGCTTACAGATACGCAGTATTTT
TRBV20-1	TRBD2	many	TRBJ2-1	CSARGGSLENEQFF	TGCAGTGCTAGGGGCGGGAGCCTAGAGAATGAGCAGTTCTTC
TRBV4-1	.	many	TRBJ2-3	CASSQVAVPGTDTQYF	TGCGCCAGCAGCCAAGTAGCCGTCCCGGGCACAGATACGCAGTATTTT
TRBV20-1	.	many	TRBJ2-2	CSALPGRSTGELFF	TGCAGTGCGCTACCGGGACGTTCCACCGGGGAGCTGTTTTTT
TRBV6-2/TRBV6-3	TRBD1	many	TRBJ1-5	CASSLDREIQPQHF	TGTGCCAGCAGTCTCGACAGGGAAATTCAGCCCCAGCATTTT
TRBV11-2	.	.	TRBJ1-2	CASSLDTLGQKVF	TGTGCCAGCAGCTTAGACACCCTAGGCCAGAAGGTCTTC
TRBV20-1	.	.	TRBJ1-1	CSANSHDPGGPQWSFF	TGCAGTGCTAATTCCCACGACCCCGGGGGGCCACAGTGGTCTTTCTTT
TRBV5-4	.	many	TRBJ1-1	CASSPPPAGGNTEAFF	TGTGCCAGCAGCCCCCCCCCAGCAGGTGGGAACACTGAAGCTTTCTTT
TRBV6-2/TRBV6-3	.	.	TRBJ2-1	CASSRGLSFYNEQFF	TGTGCCAGCAGTAGAGGACTATCGTTTTACAATGAGCAGTTCTTC
TRBV5-1	TRBD1	many	TRBJ2-3	CASSSDRAIDTQYF	TGCGCCAGCAGCTCAGACAGGGCCATAGATACGCAGTATTTT